This TCR beta chain was captured by sequencing in a study of blood T cell repertoires in COVID-19. Study in general: Acute and convalescent COVID-19 samples came from the United States, Italy and Spain. The analysed material was cDNA or gDNA that came from T cells, B-cell-depleted T cells, or PBMCs.

In the authors' workflow: Reference gene primers were amplified, and this amplification served to estimate nucleated cell counts. Generated by immunoSEQ multiplex PCR, the TCRdb table keeps only in-frame clones and is missing some. V, J and clone size derive from that table, while D and trimming were established from the DNA sequence. The repertoire holds about 260,000 clones, with around nine tenths as singletons. The germline V gene has CDR1 SGHTA and CDR2 FQGNSA. The CDR3 length is 14 residues. Deletions cut 3 bases from V and 3 bases from J, with 9 bases between. This clone was seen only once. Sequenced: peripheral blood. V usage is TRBV7-2 and J usage is TRBJ2-1; D may be TRBD2 (6 bases). The clonotype was recovered from a man younger than 40 with active or convalescent COVID-19. CDR3 protein: CASSFPGVYNEQFF. DNA of the CDR3: TGTGCCAGCAGCTTCCCGGGGGTCTACAATGAGCAGTTCTTC.